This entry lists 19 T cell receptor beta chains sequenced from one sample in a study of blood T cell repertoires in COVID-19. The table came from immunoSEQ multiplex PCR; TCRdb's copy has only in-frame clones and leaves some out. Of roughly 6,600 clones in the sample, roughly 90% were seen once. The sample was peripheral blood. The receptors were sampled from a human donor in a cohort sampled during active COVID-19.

The CDR3 here is CASSQEPPRSTGYVDTQYF. The DNA of the CDR3 is TGCGCCAGCAGCCAAGAGCCGCCCAGATCGACAGGGTACGTCGATACGCAGTATTTT. The chain uses TRBV4-1 and TRBJ2-3, with 7 bases that match TRBD1. V lost 0 bases to trimming and J lost 6 bases; unmatched junction nucleotides: 18. CDR1 is MGHRA, CDR2 YSYEKL, per germline. CDR3 size: 19 residues.

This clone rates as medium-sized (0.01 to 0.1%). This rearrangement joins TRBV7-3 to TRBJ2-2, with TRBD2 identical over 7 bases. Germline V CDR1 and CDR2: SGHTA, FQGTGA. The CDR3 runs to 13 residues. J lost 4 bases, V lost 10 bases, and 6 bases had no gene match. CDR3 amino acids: CATKAGPTGELFF. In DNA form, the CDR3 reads TGTGCCACTAAAGCGGGACCCACCGGGGAGCTGTTTTTT. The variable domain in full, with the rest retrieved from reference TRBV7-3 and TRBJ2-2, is GAGVSQTPSNKVTEKGKYVELRCDPISGHTALYWYRQSLGQGPEFLIYFQGTGAADDSGLPNDRFFAVRPEGSVSTLKIQRTERGDSAVYLCATKAGPTGELFFGEGSRLTVL.

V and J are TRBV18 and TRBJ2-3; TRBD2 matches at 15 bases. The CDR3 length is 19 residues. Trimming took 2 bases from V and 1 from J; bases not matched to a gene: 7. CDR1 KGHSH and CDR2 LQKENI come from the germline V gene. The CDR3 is CASSPRGTSGGLGTDTQYF. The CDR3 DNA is TGTGCCAGCTCACCAAGAGGGACTAGCGGGGGGTTGGGCACAGATACGCAGTATTTT.

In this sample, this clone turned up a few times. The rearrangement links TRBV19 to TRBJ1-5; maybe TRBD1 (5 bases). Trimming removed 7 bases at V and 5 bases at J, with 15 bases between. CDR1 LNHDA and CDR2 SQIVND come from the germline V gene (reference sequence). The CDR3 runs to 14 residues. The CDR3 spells CASNGPQGHQPQHF. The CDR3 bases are TGTGCCAGTAACGGACCCCAGGGCCATCAGCCCCAGCATTTT.

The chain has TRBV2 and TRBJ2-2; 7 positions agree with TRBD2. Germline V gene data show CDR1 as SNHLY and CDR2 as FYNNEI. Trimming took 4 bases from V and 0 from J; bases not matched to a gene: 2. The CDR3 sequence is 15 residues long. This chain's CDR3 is CASSGLAANTGELFF. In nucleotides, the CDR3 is TGTGCCAGCAGTGGGCTAGCGGCGAACACCGGGGAGCTGTTTTTT. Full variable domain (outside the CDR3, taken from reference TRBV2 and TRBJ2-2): EPEVTQTPSHQVTQMGQEVILRCVPISNHLYFYWYRQILGQKVEFLVSFYNNEISEKSEIFDDQFSVERPDGSNFTLKIRSTKLEDSAMYFCASSGLAANTGELFFGEGSRLTVL.

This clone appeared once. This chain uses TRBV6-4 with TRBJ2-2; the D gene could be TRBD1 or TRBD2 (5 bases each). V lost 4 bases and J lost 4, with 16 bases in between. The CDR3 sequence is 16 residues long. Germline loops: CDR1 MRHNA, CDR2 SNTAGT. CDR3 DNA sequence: TGTGCCAGCAGTGCCTCGGGGCCCCCGGGCACCGGGGAGCTGTTTTTT. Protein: CASSASGPPGTGELFF.

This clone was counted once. Written as DNA, the CDR3 is TGTGCCAGCAGTTCGGGACAGGGTTGGACCGGGGAGCTGTTTTTT. Translation gives CASSSGQGWTGELFF. The chain carries TRBV3-1 (or the pseudogene TRBV3-2) and TRBJ2-2, with 9 bases aligning to TRBD1. The trim removed 6 bases at V and 5 bases at J, leaving 7 bases unmatched. Germline loops: CDR1 LGHDT, CDR2 YNNKEL (reference sequence). The CDR3 spans 15 residues.

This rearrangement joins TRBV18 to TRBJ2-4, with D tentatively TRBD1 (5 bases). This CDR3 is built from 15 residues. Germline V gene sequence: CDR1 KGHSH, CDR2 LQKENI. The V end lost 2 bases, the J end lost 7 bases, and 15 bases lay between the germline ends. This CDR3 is CASSPGRGRVNIQYF. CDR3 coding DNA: TGTGCCAGCTCACCAGGACGCGGCAGGGTGAACATTCAGTACTTC.

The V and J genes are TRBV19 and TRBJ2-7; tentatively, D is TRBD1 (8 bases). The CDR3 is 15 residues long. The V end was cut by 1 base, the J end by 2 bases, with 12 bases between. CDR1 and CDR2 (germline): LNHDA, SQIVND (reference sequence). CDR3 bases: TGTGCCAGTAGTATAGCACAGGGGGGGACCTACGAGCAGTACTTC. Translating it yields CASSIAQGGTYEQYF.

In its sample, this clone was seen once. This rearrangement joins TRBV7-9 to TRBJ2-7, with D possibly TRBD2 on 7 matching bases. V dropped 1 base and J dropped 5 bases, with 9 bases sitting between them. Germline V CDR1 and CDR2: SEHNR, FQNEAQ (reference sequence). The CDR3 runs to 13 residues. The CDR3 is CASSLVGGDEQYF. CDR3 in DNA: TGTGCCAGCAGCTTAGTAGGGGGGGACGAGCAGTACTTC.

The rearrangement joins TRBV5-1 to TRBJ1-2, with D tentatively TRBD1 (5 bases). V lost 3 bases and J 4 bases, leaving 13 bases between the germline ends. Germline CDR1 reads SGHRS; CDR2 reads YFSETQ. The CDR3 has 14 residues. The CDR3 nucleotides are TGCGCCAGCAGCTCCCAGGCAGGGATCTATGGCTACACCTTC. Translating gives CASSSQAGIYGYTF.

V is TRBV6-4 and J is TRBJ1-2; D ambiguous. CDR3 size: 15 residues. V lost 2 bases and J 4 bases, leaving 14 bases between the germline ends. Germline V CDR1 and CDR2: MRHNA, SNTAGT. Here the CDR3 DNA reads TGTGCCAGCAGTGACACCCCCCAGGCCCTCTATGGCTACACCTTC. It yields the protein CASSDTPQALYGYTF.

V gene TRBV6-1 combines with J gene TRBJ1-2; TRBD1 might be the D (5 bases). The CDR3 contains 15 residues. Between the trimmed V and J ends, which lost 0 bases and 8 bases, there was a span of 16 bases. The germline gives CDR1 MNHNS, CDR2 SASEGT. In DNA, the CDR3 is TGTGCCAGCAGTGAAGCGGCAGGGTCGGACCACGGCTACACCTTC. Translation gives CASSEAAGSDHGYTF.

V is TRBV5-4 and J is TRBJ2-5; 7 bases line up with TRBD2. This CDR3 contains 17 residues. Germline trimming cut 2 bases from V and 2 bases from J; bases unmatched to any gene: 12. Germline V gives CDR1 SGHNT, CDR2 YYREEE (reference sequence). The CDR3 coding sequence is TGTGCCAGCAGCTTTATCCTAGCGGAGAGGAATCAAGAGACCCAGTACTTC. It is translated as CASSFILAERNQETQYF. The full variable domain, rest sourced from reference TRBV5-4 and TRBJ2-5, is ETGVTQSPTHLIKTRGQQVTLRCSSQSGHNTVSWYQQALGQGPQFIFQYYREEENGRGNFPPRFSGLQFPNYSSELNVNALELDDSALYLCASSFILAERNQETQYFGPGTRLLVL.

CDR3 sequence: CASSQNPVGREQYF. As DNA, the CDR3 is TGTGCCAGCAGCCAAAATCCTGTGGGCAGAGAGCAGTACTTC. The chain joins TRBV3-1 (or the pseudogene TRBV3-2) to TRBJ2-5; D is ambiguous. The CDR3 contains 14 residues. Looked up from germline, CDR1 is LGHDT and CDR2 is YNNKEL (reference sequence). V was trimmed by 2 bases and J by 11 bases, leaving 18 bases between them.

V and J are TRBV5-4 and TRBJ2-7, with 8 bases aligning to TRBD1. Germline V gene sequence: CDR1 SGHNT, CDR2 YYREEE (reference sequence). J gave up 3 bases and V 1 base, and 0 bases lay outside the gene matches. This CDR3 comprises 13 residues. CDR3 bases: TGTGCCAGCAGCTTGACAGGGGGCTACGAGCAGTACTTC. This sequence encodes CASSLTGGYEQYF.

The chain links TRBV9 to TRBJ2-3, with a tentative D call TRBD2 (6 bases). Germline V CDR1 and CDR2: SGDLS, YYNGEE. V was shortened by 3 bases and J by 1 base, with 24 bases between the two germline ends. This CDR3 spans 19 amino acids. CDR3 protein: CASSASGTHPSFGTDTQYF. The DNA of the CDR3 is TGTGCCAGCAGCGCTTCCGGGACTCACCCCTCTTTCGGCACAGATACGCAGTATTTT.

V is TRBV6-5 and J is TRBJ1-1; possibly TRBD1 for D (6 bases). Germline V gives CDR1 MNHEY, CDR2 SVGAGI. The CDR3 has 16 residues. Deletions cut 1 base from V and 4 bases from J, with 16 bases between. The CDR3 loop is CASSYLVGTRSTEAFF. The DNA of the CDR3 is TGTGCCAGCAGTTACTTAGTAGGGACAAGGAGCACTGAAGCTTTCTTT.

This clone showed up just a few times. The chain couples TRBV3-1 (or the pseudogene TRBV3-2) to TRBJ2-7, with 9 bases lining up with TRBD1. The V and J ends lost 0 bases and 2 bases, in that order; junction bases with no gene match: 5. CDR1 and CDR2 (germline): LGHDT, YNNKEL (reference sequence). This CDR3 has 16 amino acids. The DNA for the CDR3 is TGTGCCAGCAGCCAAGATATTGGGACAGGGACCTACGAGCAGTACTTC. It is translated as CASSQDIGTGTYEQYF.